The TCR beta chain described here comes from a study of blood T cell repertoires in COVID-19 (dated by TCRdb to 2018 to 2021). A note on the overall study: Collaborator samples came from the United States, Italy and Spain and covered acute and convalescent phases of COVID-19. The prospective study material was composed of cDNA or gDNA derived from T cells, B-cell-depleted T cells, or PBMCs. Deeply sampled blood TCRbeta repertoires from subjects exposed to, actively infected with, or recovered from COVID-19 were included in the dataset. A freely available public database, intended as a resource for researchers studying the immune response to SARS-CoV-2, is where the repertoires were released. The samples were drawn from two sources: the first 160 participants of the ongoing ImmuneRACE study, and 1,000 to 1,500 subjects contributed by 6 global collaborators. Nearly every sample came with metadata listing a de-identified subject ID, COVID-19 status, age in years and sex. HLA class I and class II types, where available, came from metadata supplied by the sample provider rather than from assay-based typing.

About this clone: This clone's antigen is unknown. Per-base qualities were not stored, and no clone one base away is much larger.

TCRbeta CDR3 regions were amplified from genomic DNA by means of the immunoSEQ Assay, a bias-controlled multiplex PCR. On the study's bioinformatics: Within the assay, amplification of reference gene primers was used to estimate how many nucleated cells each sample contained. To quantify the absolute abundance of each unique TCRbeta CDR3 rearrangement, sequence reads were collapsed and filtered. Productive Simpson clonality was computed per sample as the square root of Simpson's diversity index over productive rearrangements. Held by TCRdb, this immuneACCESS table contains in-frame sequences only and omits some clones. Under half of the omission traces to an unresolved V gene where checked; the cause of the rest is unknown. The DNA was the basis for D and trimming; V, J and clone size are from that table. The table for this sample lists about 290,000 clones; around 90% of them were counted only once. In total, the top ten clones hold 1.7% of the sample.

The research as a whole found: How much clinical and demographic metadata was included differed by source and by participant, and the metadata was provided uncurated.

Participants in the prospective study were aged about 18 to 89 years, lived in over 20 United States geographic areas, and enrolled through a virtual design. In the prospective study, cohorts were assigned on the basis of participant-reported clinical history obtained from a screening survey and a study questionnaire. Recovered participants in ImmuneRACE Cohort 3 were defined by two consecutive negative NP/OP PCR tests, clearance by a healthcare professional, or resolution of symptoms. Mobile phlebotomists in the prospective study collected whole blood, serum and a nasopharyngeal or oropharyngeal swab from every participant. Over a roughly 2-month period, participants in the prospective study had the option of providing additional blood draws and questionnaires. Blood samples from the prospective study were shipped frozen or at room temperature prior to DNA extraction. From a lookup of the germline V gene, CDR1 and CDR2 are SGHVS and FQNEAQ. The CDR3, cysteine through phenylalanine, is 20 amino acids long. Of all the DNA, just the CDR3 is kept, 60 bases in frame from base 1. V and J lose 4 bases and 4 bases, and a span of 29 bases separates them.

The chain employs TRBV7-8 and TRBJ1-5; the D gene is unclear. This receptor was identified in a middle-aged woman who had recovered from COVID-19. The sample consisted of PBMCs or T cells enriched from blood (not recorded which). The nucleotide sequence reads as follows: TGTGCCAGCAGCTCCATTGTCTGGCGATTGGGCCAGGACTCTAATCAGCCCCAGCATTTT. This encodes CASSSIVWRLGQDSNQPQHF.